The 9 T cell receptor beta chains listed next were all sequenced from one sample in a study of blood T cell repertoires in COVID-19. Profiling relied on immunoSEQ multiplex PCR, and the TCRdb table lists in-frame clones only, not all of them. The sample shows over 40,000 clones, about 89% of them seen only once. Sequencing used peripheral blood. Source of these receptors: a man in his sixties or seventies with active COVID-19.

This clone was seen just once. The chain uses TRBV6-5 and TRBJ2-7; 9 bases map to TRBD1. V shed 10 bases, J shed 5 bases, and the junction held 15 bases outside the gene matches. CDR1 MNHEY and CDR2 SVGAGI come from the germline V gene. This CDR3 contains 15 residues. As DNA, the CDR3 is TGTGCCACCCGACGGTCGGACAGGGGAGGCCACGAGCAGTACTTC. Protein sequence: CATRRSDRGGHEQYF.

The count of this clone is one. This chain connects TRBV25-1 to TRBJ1-1; tentatively, D is TRBD1 (6 bases). CDR3 length: 13 residues. Germline V gene sequence: CDR1 MGHDK, CDR2 SYGVNS. Between the trimmed V and J ends, which lost 6 bases and 2 bases, there was a span of 10 bases. CDR3 nucleotide sequence: TGTGCCAGCAGCCGGGACACTAACACTGAAGCTTTCTTT. Protein: CASSRDTNTEAFF.

The chain recombines TRBV18 with TRBJ2-6; D ambiguous. The V gene's germline CDR1 is KGHSH and CDR2 LQKENI. With 3 bases removed from V and 0 bases from J, the gap between germline ends came to 6 bases. The CDR3 runs 15 residues. In DNA form, the CDR3 reads TGTGCCAGCTCACCCGACATCTCTGGGGCCAACGTCCTGACTTTC. Translation gives CASSPDISGANVLTF. Full variable domain (outside the CDR3, taken from reference TRBV18 and TRBJ2-6): NAGVMQNPRHLVRRRGQEARLRCSPMKGHSHVYWYRQLPEEGLKFMVYLQKENIIDESGMPKERFSAEFPKEGPSILRIQQVVRGDSAAYFCASSPDISGANVLTFGAGSRLTVL.

This clone occurred once. The chain couples TRBV18 to TRBJ2-7, with 8 bases that match TRBD1. The CDR3 runs 12 residues. Germline CDR1 reads KGHSH; CDR2 reads LQKENI. The junction had 1 base not matched to a gene; V was cut back by 4 bases and J by 5 bases. In DNA, the CDR3 is TGTGCCAGCTCACTGGACAGGGACGAGCAGTACTTC. This translates into CASSLDRDEQYF.

In its sample, this clone was seen once. The gene calls are TRBV18 and TRBJ2-3, with 11 positions matching TRBD2. Germline CDR1 and CDR2: KGHSH and LQKENI. This CDR3 spans 18 amino acids. V was pared by 3 bases and J by 1 base, with 9 bases of the junction left unmatched. The CDR3 DNA is TGTGCCAGCTCACCGGCTACCGTGACTAGCGGGGGCACAGATACGCAGTATTTT. It codes for CASSPATVTSGGTDTQYF.

V is TRBV7-2 and J is TRBJ2-3, with 12 bases identical to TRBD2. Germline V gene data show CDR1 as SGHTA and CDR2 as FQGNSA. V shed 3 bases and J 6 bases; nucleotides not matched to a gene: 7. This CDR3 contains 16 residues. CDR3 amino acids: CASSLLAGGPVDTQYF. The CDR3 region has the DNA TGTGCCAGCAGCTTGCTAGCGGGGGGGCCGGTTGATACGCAGTATTTT.

This clone was recorded only once. The chain links TRBV29-1 to TRBJ1-1; D uncertain. The germline V gene encodes CDR1 SQVTM and CDR2 ANQGSEA. Between the trimmed V and J ends, which lost 8 bases and 5 bases, there was a span of 12 bases. The CDR3 contains 11 residues. In DNA form, the CDR3 reads TGCAGCCCTATGTCCGTGACTGAAGCTTTCTTT. This gives the protein CSPMSVTEAFF.

V gene TRBV7-8 combines with J gene TRBJ2-4, with TRBD2 identical over 8 bases. This CDR3 has 16 amino acids. Germline loops: CDR1 SGHVS, CDR2 FQNEAQ. J lost 1 base, V lost 4 bases, and 6 bases had no gene match. CDR3 residues: CASSSGGASAKNIQYF. The CDR3 coding sequence is TGTGCCAGCAGCTCCGGGGGGGCCTCGGCCAAAAACATTCAGTACTTC.

The chain has TRBV6-4 and TRBJ2-1, with D possibly being TRBD2 (5 bases). The germline V gene encodes CDR1 MRHNA and CDR2 SNTAGT. The CDR3 loop spans 14 amino acids. With 3 bases removed from V and 6 bases from J, the gap between germline ends came to 12 bases. This CDR3 is CASSEFSTSNEQFF. The CDR3 DNA reads TGTGCCAGCAGTGAATTCTCAACTAGCAATGAGCAGTTCTTC.